One sample yielded the 25 T cell receptor beta chains listed below, sequenced in a study of blood T cells in healthy people across ages. Primers used in a second PCR of about 6 to 11 cycles were a sample-barcoded 5' primer and a J-beta primer mix. TCRdb re-derived calls from the 5' RACE reads in MiXCR, one entry per CDR3 protein. The sample lists hundreds of thousands of distinct CDR3 sequences, around three fifths seen once, with 25% to 30% in the top ten. Sequenced sample: blood. These receptors all come from a man aged 40-55 years in good health.

V gene TRBV4-2 combines with J gene TRBJ2-1; a possible D gene is TRBD2 (5 bases). Trimming shortened V by 0 bases and J by 7 bases, and 13 bases separated the two germline ends. The CDR3 contains 15 residues. The V gene's germline CDR1 is LGHNA and CDR2 YNFKEQ. This CDR3 reads CASSQDPLRGNEQFF. In DNA, the CDR3 is TGTGCCAGCAGCCAAGACCCACTCCGGGGAAATGAGCAGTTCTTC.

This clonotype was counted between two and nine times. The V gene is TRBV7-2, the J gene TRBJ2-7; 9 bases match TRBD2. Germline assignment: CDR1 SGHTA and CDR2 FQGNSA. After removal of 5 bases from V and 2 bases from J, the junction contained 10 bases not matched to a gene. This CDR3 is built from 16 residues. As DNA, the CDR3 is TGTGCCAGCAGCCCACACTCTAGCGGGACCACCTACGAGCAGTACTTC. It yields the protein CASSPHSSGTTYEQYF.

This rearrangement joins TRBV6-5 to TRBJ2-1; D is unclear. The CDR3 runs 12 residues. Germline lookup yields CDR1 MNHEY and CDR2 SVGAGI. Trimming stripped 6 bases from V and 7 bases from J, with 10 bases between. Written as DNA, the CDR3 is TGTGCCAGCAGGGCGACAAATAATGAGCAGTTCTTC. Translating it yields CASRATNNEQFF.

This chain links TRBV27 with TRBJ1-2; 7 nucleotides align to TRBD1. After removal of 6 bases from V and 4 bases from J, the junction contained 11 bases not matched to a gene. Germline V lookup: CDR1 MNHEY, CDR2 SMNVEV (reference sequence). The CDR3 contains 15 residues. For the CDR3, the DNA is TGTGCCAGCAGATCTAGGACAGGTATCAGCTATGGCTACACCTTC. Translating gives CASRSRTGISYGYTF.

This chain links TRBV7-3 with TRBJ1-1; D call uncertain. Per the germline V gene, CDR1 is SGHTA and CDR2 is FQGTGA. V was cut by 1 base and J by 7 bases, with 10 bases left in between. The CDR3 loop spans 13 amino acids. The CDR3 sequence is CASSLISGDEAFF. The CDR3 bases are TGTGCCAGCAGCTTAATAAGCGGAGATGAAGCTTTCTTT. Looking up the rest from reference TRBV7-3 and TRBJ1-1 gives the full variable domain: GAGVSQTPSNKVTEKGKYVELRCDPISGHTALYWYRQSLGQGPEFLIYFQGTGAADDSGLPNDRFFAVRPEGSVSTLKIQRTERGDSAVYLCASSLISGDEAFFGQGTRLTVV.

The V and J genes are TRBV7-9 and TRBJ2-1, with a weak D call TRBD1 (6 bases). The length of the CDR3 is 13 residues. Germline V gives CDR1 SEHNR, CDR2 FQNEAQ (reference sequence). The ends were cut back, 5 bases at V and 9 bases at J, with 14 bases in the middle. The DNA for the CDR3 is TGTGCCAGCAGCAAACCAGGGGTCCCTGAGCAGTTCTTC. It codes for CASSKPGVPEQFF.

The chain combines TRBV7-2 with TRBJ2-7; weak D call: TRBD1 (5 bases). Germline CDR1 is SGHTA and CDR2 is FQGNSA. The CDR3 totals 14 residues. Trimming cost V 8 bases and J 1 base, with 15 bases left between them. CDR3 sequence reads: CASGSGQGSYEQYF. In nucleotides, the CDR3 is TGTGCCAGCGGATCGGGTCAGGGATCCTACGAGCAGTACTTC.

The V call is TRBV12-5, the J call TRBJ2-5; 10 positions agree with TRBD1. CDR1 and CDR2 from the germline V gene are LGHNT and FRNRAP. Trimming at V came to 6 bases and at J to 4 bases, leaving 8 bases not matched to a gene. The CDR3 is 15 amino acids. The DNA for the CDR3 is TGTGCTAGTGGGGGGCGACAGGGGGCTGGAGAGACCCAGTACTTC. This gives the protein CASGGRQGAGETQYF.

This rearrangement joins TRBV12-3 or TRBV12-4 to TRBJ2-3; unclear D gene. This CDR3 is 14 amino acids long. The V and J ends lost 6 bases and 0 bases respectively, with 10 bases between them. The CDR3 sequence is CASRPIGSTDTQYF. The DNA for the CDR3 is TGTGCCAGCAGGCCGATCGGAAGCACAGATACGCAGTATTTT.

The chain has TRBV25-1 and TRBJ1-2; the match to TRBD1 covers 8 bases. The CDR3 extends over 15 amino acids. V lost 3 bases and J lost 8; bases outside the gene matches: 11. Germline V lookup: CDR1 MGHDK, CDR2 SYGVNS. The CDR3 DNA is TGTGCCAGCAGTGATCCAGGGGGCCCAGGGGGAGGCTACACCTTC. Its translation is CASSDPGGPGGGYTF.

The chain recombines TRBV20-1 with TRBJ2-1; 7 nucleotides match TRBD1. The CDR3 runs to 10 residues. Trimming cost V 6 bases and J 9 bases; bases outside gene matches: 2. Germline CDR1 reads DFQATT; CDR2 reads SNEGSKA (reference sequence). CDR3 in amino acids: CSAAGGEQFF. In DNA form, the CDR3 reads TGCAGTGCAGCAGGGGGTGAGCAGTTCTTC.

The genes are TRBV9 and TRBJ2-4; 8 bases align to TRBD1. The V gene end was trimmed by 3 bases and the J gene end by 15 bases; junction bases not matched to a gene: 8. There are 12 residues in the CDR3. Germline V gives CDR1 SGDLS, CDR2 YYNGEE. CDR3 region: CASSDHRGSGYF. For the CDR3, the DNA is TGTGCCAGCAGCGACCACAGGGGGTCTGGGTACTTC.

The rearrangement joins TRBV7-3 to TRBJ2-3; the D call may be TRBD1 or TRBD2 (6 bases each). V was shortened by 6 bases and J by 4 bases, with 11 bases between the two germline ends. The CDR3 covers 13 residues. CDR1 and CDR2 from the germline V gene are SGHTA and FQGTGA. As DNA, the CDR3 is TGTGCCAGCAGGGGGGGCGGCTCAGATACGCAGTATTTT. It translates to CASRGGGSDTQYF.

The chain's CDR3 is CSAGGQAYEQYF. CDR3 nucleotide sequence: TGCAGTGCAGGAGGACAGGCCTACGAGCAGTACTTC. The rearrangement links TRBV20-1 to TRBJ2-7; 7 bases are a match to TRBD1. Germline V gives CDR1 DFQATT, CDR2 SNEGSKA (reference sequence). The CDR3 length is 12 residues. The V segment lost 6 bases and the J segment 2 bases; nucleotides outside the gene matches: 4.

This clonotype was seen a handful of times. The V and J genes are TRBV7-3 and TRBJ2-1, with 14 bases identical to TRBD2. The CDR3 extends over 15 amino acids. CDR1 SGHTA and CDR2 FQGTGA come from the germline V gene. Unmatched junction bases numbered 5, after V lost 5 bases and J lost 8 bases. The chain's CDR3 is CASSLGTSGSYEQFF. The CDR3 nucleotides read TGTGCCAGCAGCCTCGGGACTAGCGGGAGCTATGAGCAGTTCTTC.

The chain recombines TRBV29-1 with TRBJ2-1; the D gene is possibly TRBD1 (5 bases). The V end was cut by 2 bases, the J end by 13 bases, with 12 bases between. This CDR3 spans 11 amino acids. CDR1 SQVTM and CDR2 ANQGSEA come from the germline V gene. CDR3 in amino acids: CSVEKLGDQFF. The CDR3, as DNA: TGCAGCGTTGAAAAGTTAGGGGATCAGTTCTTC.

V gene TRBV10-3 combines with J gene TRBJ2-7, with unresolved D. Trimming removed 2 bases at V and 4 bases at J, with 6 bases between. Per the germline V gene, CDR1 is ENHRY and CDR2 is SYGVKD. This CDR3 has 12 amino acids. DNA of the CDR3: TGTGCCATCAGTGAGATGAGTTACGAGCAGTACTTC. Encoded protein: CAISEMSYEQYF.

V gene TRBV20-1 combines with J gene TRBJ2-7; 7 nucleotides match TRBD2. V lost 3 bases to trimming and J lost 7 bases; unmatched junction nucleotides: 15. This CDR3 contains 15 residues. Germline V gene sequence: CDR1 DFQATT, CDR2 SNEGSKA (reference sequence). Here the CDR3 reads CSARRAGPPYNEQYF. The CDR3 region has the DNA TGCAGTGCTAGGCGAGCGGGGCCCCCCTACAATGAGCAGTACTTC.

This clonotype was counted once. The V and J genes are TRBV27 and TRBJ2-3, with 10 nucleotides matching TRBD2. The CDR3 totals 15 residues. Looked up from germline, CDR1 is MNHEY and CDR2 is SMNVEV (reference sequence). Trimming removed 1 base from V and 4 bases from J; junction bases left unmatched: 2. CDR3 DNA: TGTGCCAGCAGTTTATGGACTAGCGGCTCAGATACGCAGTATTTT. Protein product: CASSLWTSGSDTQYF.

The chain joins TRBV7-3 to TRBJ2-4; the D gene is possibly TRBD2 (7 bases). The CDR3 consists of 15 residues. The germline CDR1 and CDR2 sequences are SGHTA and FQGTGA. With 6 bases removed from V and 1 base from J, the gap between germline ends came to 13 bases. Here the CDR3 reads CASSLAGAAKNIQYF. CDR3 nucleotide sequence: TGTGCCAGCAGTCTGGCGGGGGCGGCCAAAAACATTCAGTACTTC. The whole variable domain, filled in from reference TRBV7-3 and TRBJ2-4, reads GAGVSQTPSNKVTEKGKYVELRCDPISGHTALYWYRQSLGQGPEFLIYFQGTGAADDSGLPNDRFFAVRPEGSVSTLKIQRTERGDSAVYLCASSLAGAAKNIQYFGAGTRLSVL.

About this clonotype: One end of the junction varies from germline; a read error may be responsible. V is TRBV9 and J is TRBJ2-7; maybe TRBD1 (7 bases). Germline V lookup: CDR1 SGDLS, CDR2 YYNGEE. The CDR3 is made up of 17 amino acids. The CDR3 region is CASSVGRGASDDYEQYF. CDR3 DNA: TGTGCCAGTAGCGTCGGCAGGGGGGCGTCTGACGACTACGAGCAGTACTTC.

The chain joins TRBV7-2 to TRBJ2-3; TRBD1 might be the D (5 bases). This CDR3 comprises 13 residues. V lost 2 bases and J lost 6, with 9 bases in between. In germline, CDR1 is SGHTA, CDR2 FQGNSA. The CDR3 loop is CASSLPRQDTQYF. The DNA of the CDR3 is TGTGCCAGCAGCTTACCCCGACAGGATACGCAGTATTTT.

The genes are TRBV20-1 and TRBJ2-4; 9 nucleotides align to TRBD1. CDR1 and CDR2 from the germline V gene are DFQATT and SNEGSKA (reference sequence). There are 18 residues in the CDR3. The V segment lost 0 bases and the J segment 0 bases; nucleotides outside the gene matches: 9. CDR3 loop: CSARDLPRTGAAKNIQYF. CDR3 sequence (DNA): TGCAGTGCTAGAGATCTGCCCCGGACAGGGGCAGCCAAAAACATTCAGTACTTC.

The chain uses TRBV2 and TRBJ2-2, with TRBD2 as a possible D gene (6 bases). The germline gives CDR1 SNHLY, CDR2 FYNNEI. This CDR3 is 13 amino acids long. V lost 9 bases and J lost 2, with 10 bases in between. The CDR3 coding sequence is TGTGCCAGACAGGAGGGTAACACCGGGGAGCTGTTTTTT. Translation gives CARQEGNTGELFF.

The chain carries TRBV29-1 and TRBJ2-5; D may be TRBD2 (6 bases). Germline lookup yields CDR1 SQVTM and CDR2 ANQGSEA. V was shortened by 5 bases and J by 0 bases, with 16 bases between the two germline ends. CDR3 length: 15 residues. The CDR3 loop is CSVFGGMVYQETQYF. In nucleotides, the CDR3 is TGCAGCGTTTTTGGGGGGATGGTATACCAAGAGACCCAGTACTTC. Combining the CDR3 with reference TRBV29-1 and TRBJ2-5 gives the whole variable domain SAVISQKPSRDICQRGTSLTIQCQVDSQVTMMFWYRQQPGQSLTLIATANQGSEATYESGFVIDKFPISRPNLTFSTLTVSNMSPEDSSIYLCSVFGGMVYQETQYFGPGTRLLVL.